These 31 T cell receptor beta chains originate from one sample sequenced in a study of response to subunit inactivated influenza vaccine. TCRdb redid the calling of the RT-PCR reads with MiXCR, one entry per CDR3 protein. In the table there are some 600,000 distinct CDR3 sequences, about 15% of which are singletons. The sample in question was PBMCs from blood, obtained about 14 days before vaccination. The receptors here all came from a man aged 50-59 years who received an inactivated influenza vaccine.

This clonotype was recorded at least ten times. The chain uses TRBV7-9 and TRBJ2-1; the match to TRBD1 covers 7 bases. V dropped 5 bases and J dropped 4; count of bases not matched to a gene: 8. Germline V gene lookup returns CDR1 SEHNR and CDR2 FQNEAQ (reference sequence). The CDR3 is made up of 15 amino acids. The CDR3 here is CASSPKGARYNEQFF. The CDR3 DNA is TGTGCCAGCAGCCCTAAGGGGGCGCGTTACAATGAGCAGTTCTTC.

The chain uses TRBV4-1 and TRBJ1-2; tentatively, D is TRBD1 (6 bases). Germline CDR1 reads MGHRA; CDR2 reads YSYEKL. The CDR3 loop spans 15 amino acids. Trimming took off 3 bases at V and 4 bases at J, with 15 bases between the two ends. The CDR3 region has the DNA TGCGCCAGCAGCCACCCCAACCGGGACACCTATGGCTACACCTTC. This gives the protein CASSHPNRDTYGYTF.

The rearrangement uses TRBV20-1 and TRBJ2-5, with TRBD1 matching over 9 bases. Germline V gene data show CDR1 as DFQATT and CDR2 as SNEGSKA (reference sequence). V lost 3 bases, J lost 5 bases, and 7 bases stayed unmatched. This CDR3 has 14 residues. CDR3 residues: CSASGTGRRETQYF. CDR3 nucleotide sequence: TGCAGTGCTAGCGGGACAGGGAGGCGGGAGACCCAGTACTTC.

This clonotype was detected only a few times. The chain joins TRBV7-2 to TRBJ1-1; a weak D match, TRBD1 (5 bases). There are 15 residues in the CDR3. Germline V gene sequence: CDR1 SGHTA, CDR2 FQGNSA. V lost 4 bases and J lost 10, with 22 bases in between. The CDR3 loop is CASSSDRGRRPGAFF. CDR3 sequence (DNA): TGTGCCAGCAGCTCAGATAGGGGACGACGGCCCGGAGCTTTCTTT.

The chain has TRBV11-2 and TRBJ2-7, with D unresolved. Looked up from germline, CDR1 is SGHAT and CDR2 is FQNNGV. This CDR3 comprises 12 residues. Trimming shortened V by 5 bases and J by 7 bases, and 12 bases separated the two germline ends. The CDR3 coding sequence is TGTGCCAGCAGCCTAACCCCGGCGGAGCAGTACTTC. It codes for CASSLTPAEQYF. Combining the CDR3 with reference TRBV11-2 and TRBJ2-7 gives the whole variable domain EAGVAQSPRYKIIEKRQSVAFWCNPISGHATLYWYQQILGQGPKLLIQFQNNGVVDDSQLPKDRFSAERLKGVDSTLKIQPAKLEDSAVYLCASSLTPAEQYFGPGTRLTVT.

This clonotype was found many times. V is TRBV12-3 or TRBV12-4 and J is TRBJ2-1; 10 bases map to TRBD2. V shed 6 bases and J 8 bases; nucleotides not matched to a gene: 13. This CDR3 comprises 16 residues. The CDR3 nucleotides read TGTGCCAGCAGCCACGAGATCCAGCGGGGGGGCCATGAGCAGTTCTTC. It yields the protein CASSHEIQRGGHEQFF.

The chain carries TRBV20-1 and TRBJ1-6; tentative D call: TRBD1 (6 bases). This CDR3 comprises 14 residues. Trimming took off 6 bases at V and 7 bases at J, with 16 bases between the two ends. The V gene's germline CDR1 is DFQATT and CDR2 SNEGSKA (reference sequence). The CDR3 sequence: CSASKQGPNSPLHF. As DNA, the CDR3 is TGCAGTGCCAGCAAACAGGGCCCAAATTCACCCCTCCACTTT.

The J gene is TRBJ2-5, the V gene TRBV29-1; 7 nucleotides align to TRBD1. Germline V gene lookup returns CDR1 SQVTM and CDR2 ANQGSEA. The CDR3 is 12 residues long. The V gene end was trimmed by 7 bases and the J gene end by 9 bases; junction bases not matched to a gene: 11. The CDR3 bases are TGCAGCGCCGGGACAGCCAAAGGGGCCCAGTACTTC. It encodes CSAGTAKGAQYF. Based on the CDR3 plus reference TRBV29-1 and TRBJ2-5, the full variable domain is SAVISQKPSRDICQRGTSLTIQCQVDSQVTMMFWYRQQPGQSLTLIATANQGSEATYESGFVIDKFPISRPNLTFSTLTVSNMSPEDSSIYLCSAGTAKGAQYFGPGTRLLVL.

The gene calls are TRBV7-9 and TRBJ2-1; possible D gene TRBD2, 6 bases. The length of the CDR3 is 15 residues. The germline V gene encodes CDR1 SEHNR and CDR2 FQNEAQ (reference sequence). The V end lost 5 bases, the J end lost 4 bases, and 15 bases lay between the germline ends. As DNA, the CDR3 is TGTGCCAGCAGCCCCCCGGGGGTTAAATACAATGAGCAGTTCTTC. It yields the protein CASSPPGVKYNEQFF.

This clonotype was detected only a few times. This chain links TRBV11-1 with TRBJ1-1; TRBD1 might be the D (6 bases). Germline assignment: CDR1 SGHAT and CDR2 FQDESV (reference sequence). This CDR3 comprises 15 residues. The V gene lost 0 bases and the J gene lost 5 bases, with 13 bases spanning the gap. The CDR3 sequence is CASSLARGAETEAFF. CDR3 sequence (DNA): TGTGCCAGCAGCTTAGCGCGGGGGGCCGAGACTGAAGCTTTCTTT. Variable domain in full (rest from reference TRBV11-1 and TRBJ1-1): EAEVAQSPRYKITEKSQAVAFWCDPISGHATLYWYRQILGQGPELLVQFQDESVVDDSQLPKDRFSAERLKGVDSTLKIQPAELGDSAMYLCASSLARGAETEAFFGQGTRLTVV.

The gene calls are TRBV20-1 and TRBJ2-2; TRBD2 matches at 7 bases. Trimming at V came to 1 base and at J to 4 bases, leaving 6 bases not matched to a gene. This CDR3 is built from 15 residues. Germline CDR1 reads DFQATT; CDR2 reads SNEGSKA (reference sequence). CDR3 sequence (DNA): TGCAGTGCTAGAGTTTGGGGGGGAAGCACCGGGGAGCTGTTTTTT. Protein: CSARVWGGSTGELFF.

This clonotype appeared a few times. The gene calls are TRBV29-1 and TRBJ1-1; D not resolved. Germline-derived CDR1 and CDR2 are SQVTM and ANQGSEA. V was trimmed by 3 bases and J by 1 base, leaving 6 bases between them. There are 12 residues in the CDR3. As DNA, the CDR3 is TGCAGCGTTGATTCTGGGAACACTGAAGCTTTCTTT. It encodes CSVDSGNTEAFF.

V usage is TRBV5-6 and J usage is TRBJ2-3; D possibly corresponds to TRBD2 (6 bases). Trimming removed 4 bases at V and 4 bases at J, with 10 bases between. This CDR3 region has 13 residues. Germline-derived CDR1 and CDR2 are SGHDT and YYEEEE. DNA of the CDR3: TGTGCCAGCAGCCCGGGGGTGGCAGATACGCAGTATTTT. Residues: CASSPGVADTQYF. Full variable domain (outside the CDR3, taken from reference TRBV5-6 and TRBJ2-3): DAGVTQSPTHLIKTRGQQVTLRCSPKSGHDTVSWYQQALGQGPQFIFQYYEEEERQRGNFPDRFSGHQFPNYSSELNVNALLLGDSALYLCASSPGVADTQYFGPGTRLTVL.

This clonotype was observed at least ten times. V gene TRBV20-1 combines with J gene TRBJ1-1; maybe TRBD1 (6 bases). Germline CDR1 is DFQATT and CDR2 is SNEGSKA (reference sequence). Between the trimmed V and J ends, which lost 0 bases and 9 bases, there was a span of 11 bases. The CDR3 consists of 12 residues. The CDR3 spells CSAREQGVQAFF. The CDR3 DNA reads as TGCAGTGCTAGAGAACAGGGCGTGCAAGCTTTCTTT.

The rearrangement joins TRBV6-1 to TRBJ2-3; D is unclear. The ends were cut back, 5 bases at V and 2 bases at J, with 14 bases in the middle. The CDR3 extends over 15 amino acids. Germline assignment: CDR1 MNHNS and CDR2 SASEGT. The CDR3 DNA sequence: TGTGCCAGCAGTCTGGGCGAGGCCTACACAGATACGCAGTATTTT. Translation gives CASSLGEAYTDTQYF.

V is TRBV28 and J is TRBJ1-2, with D tentatively TRBD1 (5 bases). This CDR3 has 14 amino acids. From germline, CDR1 is MDHEN and CDR2 SYDVKM. Trimming shortened V by 2 bases and J by 8 bases, and 15 bases separated the two germline ends. This chain's CDR3 is CASSLSSGPRGYTF. DNA for the CDR3: TGTGCCAGCAGTTTAAGTTCAGGGCCCAGAGGCTACACCTTC.

The chain uses TRBV11-2 and TRBJ2-2; 7 nucleotides line up with TRBD1. This CDR3 has 12 residues. Germline CDR1 reads SGHAT; CDR2 reads FQNNGV. The V and J ends lost 5 bases and 11 bases, in that order; junction bases with no gene match: 5. CDR3 nucleotides: TGTGCCAGCAGCGAGGGGGCTGGAGAGCTGTTTTTT. Its translation: CASSEGAGELFF.

The V call is TRBV27, the J call TRBJ2-2; 7 bases agree with TRBD2. The CDR3 length is 18 residues. After removal of 4 bases from V and 4 bases from J, the junction contained 15 bases not matched to a gene. Germline CDR1 MNHEY, CDR2 SMNVEV (reference sequence). The CDR3 nucleotides read TGTGCCAGCAGTTCTCGCTTTGGGACCTCGGGGGGCACCGGGGAGCTGTTTTTT. Translated, it gives CASSSRFGTSGGTGELFF.

This clonotype was counted a few times. The gene calls are TRBV19 and TRBJ2-1; D uncertain. Germline V gene lookup returns CDR1 LNHDA and CDR2 SQIVND (reference sequence). This CDR3 is built from 16 residues. The V end lost 8 bases, the J end lost 0 bases, and 17 bases lay between the germline ends. The CDR3 coding sequence is TGTGCCAGTTTTGGGATGACCGAAAGCTCCTACAATGAGCAGTTCTTC. It codes for CASFGMTESSYNEQFF.

In its sample, this clonotype was seen a few times. J is TRBJ2-5 and V is TRBV11-2; D not certain. The germline gives CDR1 SGHAT, CDR2 FQNNGV. V was trimmed by 0 bases and J by 1 base, leaving 6 bases between them. The CDR3 loop spans 14 amino acids. The CDR3 sequence: CASSLDSFQETQYF. CDR3 bases: TGTGCCAGCAGCTTAGACAGTTTCCAAGAGACCCAGTACTTC.

This clonotype was observed a few times. The J gene is TRBJ1-1, the V gene TRBV11-2; no firm D call. CDR3 length equals 15 residues. Trimming removed 5 bases at V and 2 bases at J, with 15 bases between. The germline V gene has CDR1 SGHAT and CDR2 FQNNGV. CDR3 amino acids: CASSPWSDGNTEAFF. CDR3 DNA: TGTGCCAGCAGCCCCTGGTCTGACGGAAACACTGAAGCTTTCTTT.

The chain combines TRBV7-2 with TRBJ2-3; D remains unclear. The CDR3 length is 13 residues. Per germline, CDR1 SGHTA and CDR2 FQGNSA. The V and J ends lost 1 base and 4 bases respectively, with 6 bases between them. CDR3 loop: CASSLDSADTQYF. The DNA of the CDR3 is TGTGCCAGCAGCTTAGACTCTGCAGATACGCAGTATTTT.

The table lists this clonotype with many counts. The chain combines TRBV12-3 or TRBV12-4 with TRBJ2-1; D uncertain. V gave up 4 bases and J gave up 9 bases, with 16 bases separating them. The CDR3 covers 14 residues. CDR3 sequence: CASSSVSRGLEQFF. The CDR3 DNA sequence: TGTGCCAGCAGTTCAGTGAGCCGAGGCCTTGAGCAGTTCTTC.

This chain links TRBV30 with TRBJ1-1; no clear D gene. This CDR3 has 10 residues. V gave up 3 bases and J gave up 5 bases, with 4 bases separating them. CDR1 and CDR2 from the germline V gene are GTSNPN and SVGIG (reference sequence). The CDR3 loop is CAWSSTEAFF. The CDR3 DNA reads as TGTGCCTGGAGCTCGACTGAAGCTTTCTTT.

A few counts support this clonotype. The J gene is TRBJ2-3, the V gene TRBV7-9, with TRBD1 matching over 9 bases. This CDR3 spans 16 amino acids. V dropped 1 base and J dropped 6; count of bases not matched to a gene: 8. Germline values: CDR1 SEHNR, CDR2 FQNEAQ (reference sequence). The CDR3 DNA reads TGTGCCAGCAGCTTAGACCCTGGACAGGGGAGGGATACGCAGTATTTT. Protein product: CASSLDPGQGRDTQYF. Together with reference TRBV7-9 and TRBJ2-3, the CDR3 gives the full variable domain: DTGVSQNPRHKITKRGQNVTFRCDPISEHNRLYWYRQTLGQGPEFLTYFQNEAQLEKSRLLSDRFSAERPKGSFSTLEIQRTEQGDSAMYLCASSLDPGQGRDTQYFGPGTRLTVL.

This clonotype has only a few counts. The V and J genes are TRBV20-1 and TRBJ2-7; 12 bases map to TRBD2. The CDR3 consists of 14 residues. Trimming cost V 4 bases and J 4 bases; bases outside gene matches: 5. In germline, CDR1 is DFQATT, CDR2 SNEGSKA (reference sequence). CDR3 amino acids: CSANLAGGKYEQYF. The CDR3 nucleotides read TGCAGTGCTAACCTAGCGGGAGGGAAATACGAGCAGTACTTC.

This sequence joins TRBV7-3 and TRBJ2-5; TRBD2 matches at 9 bases. Germline loops: CDR1 SGHTA, CDR2 FQGTGA. The V and J ends lost 1 base and 2 bases, in that order; junction bases with no gene match: 2. This CDR3 is 15 amino acids long. The CDR3 DNA reads TGTGCCAGCAGCTTAATTGGACTAGCGCAAGAGACCCAGTACTTC. Translating gives CASSLIGLAQETQYF.

The chain employs TRBV12-3 or TRBV12-4 and TRBJ2-1; D may correspond to TRBD1 or TRBD2 (5 bases each). V shed 4 bases and J shed 4 bases, with 14 bases lying between them. The CDR3 has 15 amino acids. CDR3: CASSYSRGIYNEQFF. The CDR3 nucleotides read TGTGCCAGCAGTTACAGCCGGGGCATTTACAATGAGCAGTTCTTC.

The gene calls are TRBV9 and TRBJ2-7; 7 nucleotides match TRBD2. With V trimmed by 2 bases and J by 4 bases, 6 bases remained unmatched. Germline-derived CDR1 and CDR2 are SGDLS and YYNGEE. The CDR3 runs 14 residues. The CDR3 bases are TGTGCCAGCAGCGTGGGTGGGAGGGCTTACGAGCAGTACTTC. Amino acid sequence: CASSVGGRAYEQYF.

This clonotype turned up a few times. The CDR3 nucleotides are TGTGCCAGCAGCTCGGGACTAGCGGGTTACGTTCCCAATGAGCAGTTCTTC. It specifies CASSSGLAGYVPNEQFF. This sequence joins TRBV7-8 and TRBJ2-1; 12 positions match TRBD2. Germline CDR1 reads SGHVS; CDR2 reads FQNEAQ. V dropped 4 bases and J dropped 6; count of bases not matched to a gene: 10. The CDR3 totals 17 residues.

This chain uses TRBV6-5 with TRBJ2-7, with a possible D match to TRBD2 (5 bases). This CDR3 contains 15 residues. The V gene's germline CDR1 is MNHEY and CDR2 SVGAGI. V was shortened by 2 bases and J by 2 bases, with 13 bases between the two germline ends. The CDR3 DNA follows: TGTGCCAGCAGTTACAGTCTTACGGGGACCTACGAGCAGTACTTC. Its translation is CASSYSLTGTYEQYF.